The rows below give T cell receptor beta chains drawn from one sample of a study of cytomegalovirus exposure and HLA in healthy donors. Here immunoSEQ multiplex PCR was the method, and the copy in TCRdb shows in-frame clones only, minus some. The profile shows around 170,000 clones, 70% to 80% of them singletons. Sequences were obtained from PBMCs. The receptor source for this set is a man between 18 and 29 years old in good health and CMV-seronegative. Both conserved end residues are part of each CDR3. Clone size is given for some rows only: seen once, a few or many times, or a class if the clone is expanded.

size	V	CDR3
NA	TRBV6-5	CASSSEGNTIYF
few	TRBV10-3	CAISGGTYGYTF
NA	TRBV5-1	CASSSEGGGQETQYF
NA	TRBV19	CASSIEQGAVETQYF
NA	TRBV7-2	CASSLASGTGGAEAFF
NA	TRBV6-5	CASSYSENQPQHF
NA	TRBV2	CAIGQDEYEQYF
NA	TRBV28	CASSLNEGANYGYTF
NA	TRBV29-1	CSVRRQGENTEAFF
once	TRBV27	CASRLAGSIYGYTF
NA	TRBV27	CASRWRGRSEAFF
NA	TRBV19	CASRPSSGKLYEQYF
once	TRBV6-1	CASTSRTVSSETQYF
NA	TRBV19	CASNPRKDNNSPLHF
NA	TRBV2	CASRAEGQGASPLHF
NA	TRBV6-5	CASRSQGPSTDTQYF
NA	TRBV11-1	CASSLTTATNEKLFF
NA	TRBV2	CAIEPAGGSAEAFF
NA	TRBV4-3	CASSQVRVDTQYF
NA	TRBV25-1	CASRRQGSSSEQYF
once	TRBV30	CAWSVHRRGANEQFF